What follows are 22 T cell receptor beta chains derived from one specimen sequenced in a study of blood T cell repertoires in COVID-19. Method: immunoSEQ multiplex PCR; TCRdb's copy keeps in-frame clones and lacks some. The sample holds about 160,000 clones, 65% to 80% seen once. Sequenced material: peripheral blood. These receptors came from a man between 60 and 75 years old with acute or convalescent COVID-19.

The V call is TRBV19, the J call TRBJ1-1; D might be TRBD1 (6 bases). The CDR3 spans 19 residues. Trimming cost V 1 base and J 5 bases, with 26 bases left between them. Germline V CDR1 and CDR2: LNHDA, SQIVND (reference sequence). The CDR3: CASSIALPYRVLPGTEAFF. The DNA of the CDR3 is TGTGCCAGTAGTATAGCGCTGCCCTACAGGGTTCTTCCAGGGACTGAAGCTTTCTTT.

The CDR3 is CATSPPGGHEQYF. DNA of the CDR3: TGTGCCACCAGTCCACCAGGGGGCCACGAGCAGTACTTC. This chain links TRBV24-1 with TRBJ2-7; 8 bases line up with TRBD1. The CDR3 covers 13 residues. Trimming cost V 6 bases and J 5 bases; bases outside gene matches: 5. Per germline, CDR1 KGHDR and CDR2 SFDVKD.

The chain has TRBV18 and TRBJ1-1; D call uncertain. This CDR3 has 15 residues. CDR1 and CDR2 from the germline V gene are KGHSH and LQKENI. Deletions cut 0 bases from V and 0 bases from J, with 8 bases between. CDR3 DNA: TGTGCCAGCTCACCACCGGGAGTTATGAACACTGAAGCTTTCTTT. It encodes CASSPPGVMNTEAFF.

Here the CDR3 DNA reads TGCGCCAGCAGCCAAGATCTGGACAAGACCTACTCGCAGTACTTC. This encodes CASSQDLDKTYSQYF. This sequence joins TRBV4-1 and TRBJ2-7; TRBD1 is a possible D gene (5 bases). V was shortened by 0 bases and J by 9 bases, with 18 bases between the two germline ends. CDR1 MGHRA and CDR2 YSYEKL come from the germline V gene. CDR3 length: 15 amino acids.

This rearrangement joins TRBV5-6 to TRBJ2-7; D is perhaps TRBD2 (6 bases). Germline V lookup: CDR1 SGHDT, CDR2 YYEEEE. Trimming took 3 bases from V and 3 from J, leaving 16 bases between them. The CDR3 has 15 amino acids. As DNA, the CDR3 is TGTGCCAGCAGCTGGGGAACGGGGGACGGCTACGAGCAGTACTTC. It yields the protein CASSWGTGDGYEQYF.

This clone has only one observation. The V gene is TRBV3-1 (or the pseudogene TRBV3-2), the J gene TRBJ2-7; possible D gene TRBD2, 5 bases. The CDR3 is 15 amino acids. Trimming removed 4 bases from V and 2 bases from J, with 15 bases in between. Germline CDR1 reads LGHDT; CDR2 reads YNNKEL (reference sequence). CDR3 nucleotide sequence: TGTGCCAGCAGCCGGGCGGGTACGGGTACCTACGAGCAGTACTTC. Protein product: CASSRAGTGTYEQYF.

This chain uses TRBV12-3 or TRBV12-4 with TRBJ1-3, with D unclear. Trimming pared 5 bases from V and 2 bases from J, leaving 4 bases between. This CDR3 contains 12 residues. CDR3 sequence (DNA): TGTGCCAGCAGTCGGGCTGGAAACACCATATATTTT. This gives the protein CASSRAGNTIYF.

This rearrangement joins TRBV5-4 to TRBJ2-4, with D tentatively TRBD1 (5 bases). This CDR3 region has 15 residues. V shed 1 base and J shed 4 bases, with 12 bases lying between them. The germline V gene has CDR1 SGHNT and CDR2 YYREEE (reference sequence). CDR3 protein: CASSLQDTRKNIQYF. The CDR3 DNA reads as TGTGCCAGCAGCTTGCAGGACACCAGAAAAAACATTCAGTACTTC.

The chain recombines TRBV14 with TRBJ2-5, with D perhaps TRBD2 (7 bases). The CDR3 loop spans 18 amino acids. In germline, CDR1 is SGHDN, CDR2 FVKESK. With 3 bases removed from V and 1 base from J, the gap between germline ends came to 21 bases. CDR3 in DNA: TGTGCCAGCAGCCACACTAAGGTCGGGGGGCGCTTCCAAGAGACCCAGTACTTC. It is translated as CASSHTKVGGRFQETQYF.

The rearrangement joins TRBV5-1 to TRBJ1-6, with D perhaps TRBD1 (6 bases). Germline V lookup: CDR1 SGHRS, CDR2 YFSETQ. The CDR3 runs 14 residues. Between the trimmed V and J ends, which lost 0 bases and 6 bases, there was a span of 7 bases. The CDR3 region is CASSLEQGNSPLHF. DNA of the CDR3: TGCGCCAGCAGCTTGGAACAGGGTAATTCACCCCTCCACTTT.

This sequence joins TRBV29-1 and TRBJ2-5, with TRBD2 as a possible D gene (5 bases). V lost 5 bases, J lost 4 bases, and 17 bases lay in between. Per the germline V gene, CDR1 is SQVTM and CDR2 is ANQGSEA. There are 14 residues in the CDR3. CDR3 DNA: TGCAGCGTTCGGCCCAGGCGGGTCGGAGAGACCCAGTACTTC. It encodes CSVRPRRVGETQYF.

The table lists this clone with a count of one. The V gene is TRBV7-8, the J gene TRBJ2-5; 16 nucleotides match TRBD2. Trimming at V came to 5 bases and at J to 6 bases, leaving 15 bases not matched to a gene. The CDR3 spans 19 residues. Germline V gives CDR1 SGHVS, CDR2 FQNEAQ. CDR3 DNA sequence: TGTGCCAGCAGCCGTACAACCGGGACTAGCGGGGGGGCCGTGAAGACCCAGTACTTC. This sequence encodes CASSRTTGTSGGAVKTQYF.

The V gene is TRBV10-3, the J gene TRBJ1-5; the match to TRBD1 covers 11 bases. The CDR3 sequence is 14 residues long. CDR1 is ENHRY, CDR2 SYGVKD, per germline. The V and J ends lost 6 bases and 7 bases, in that order; junction bases with no gene match: 5. CDR3 sequence reads: CAIRGQGAGQPQHF. The CDR3 DNA sequence: TGTGCCATCAGAGGACAGGGGGCTGGGCAGCCCCAGCATTTT.

This clone was seen just once. This chain uses TRBV21-1 with TRBJ2-1; TRBD1 reflects the table's D call only, with no check against the DNA. TRBV21-1 is a pseudogene segment. The CDR3 consists of 15 residues. CDR3 loop: CASRLTGTDYNEQFF. The DNA of the CDR3 is TGTGCCAGCAGGTTAACCGGGACAGACTACAATGAGCAGTTCTTC.

The rearrangement uses TRBV19 and TRBJ1-6, with 9 bases matching TRBD1. Losses at the gene ends were 3 bases for V and 9 bases for J; bases not matched to a gene: 3. The germline gives CDR1 LNHDA, CDR2 SQIVND (reference sequence). The CDR3 contains 14 residues. CDR3 nucleotides: TGTGCCAGTAGTATGGGACAGGGACGTTCACCCCTCCACTTT. Protein sequence: CASSMGQGRSPLHF.

This clone has a handful of counts. J is TRBJ1-2 and V is TRBV27, with a tentative D call TRBD1 (6 bases). This CDR3 comprises 14 residues. Germline V gene sequence: CDR1 MNHEY, CDR2 SMNVEV (reference sequence). V was cut by 5 bases and J by 6 bases, with 16 bases left in between. CDR3 sequence (DNA): TGTGCCAGCAGTCGATACAGGGAGGGAGATGGCTACACCTTC. It encodes CASSRYREGDGYTF.

This clone was recorded only once. This chain links TRBV11-2 with TRBJ2-7; no clear D. This CDR3 has 14 residues. The V gene's germline CDR1 is SGHAT and CDR2 FQNNGV. V dropped 5 bases and J dropped 4 bases, with 15 bases sitting between them. The CDR3 nucleotides are TGTGCCAGCAGCCCGGCAGGATTTCGGTACGAGCAGTACTTC. It is translated as CASSPAGFRYEQYF.

For the CDR3, the DNA is TGTGCCAGCAGCTTGGGACAGGGAGGCGAAAAACTGTTTTTT. Translating gives CASSLGQGGEKLFF. The chain links TRBV5-5 to TRBJ1-4, with 7 bases lining up with TRBD1. The V gene end was trimmed by 0 bases and the J gene end by 8 bases; junction bases not matched to a gene: 4. This CDR3 has 14 residues. Germline-derived CDR1 and CDR2 are SGHKS and YYEKEE (reference sequence).

In regard to this clone: This specimen includes other DNA sequences encoding the same CDR3. V and J are TRBV19 and TRBJ1-5; a weak D match, TRBD1 (6 bases). Germline values: CDR1 LNHDA, CDR2 SQIVND (reference sequence). This CDR3 region has 13 residues. The V end was cut by 5 bases, the J end by 7 bases, with 12 bases between. DNA of the CDR3: TGTGCCAGTAGTGCAGGGGTCCGGCAGCCCCAGCATTTT. The encoded protein is CASSAGVRQPQHF.

The J gene is TRBJ2-2, the V gene TRBV7-3, with TRBD1 as a possible D gene (6 bases). Germline CDR1 reads SGHTA; CDR2 reads FQGTGA. The CDR3 spans 14 residues. The ends were cut back, 6 bases at V and 4 bases at J, with 12 bases in the middle. CDR3 coding DNA: TGTGCCAGCAGACCACAGGGTAGCACCGGGGAGCTGTTTTTT. It yields the protein CASRPQGSTGELFF. Filled out from reference TRBV7-3 and TRBJ2-2, the complete variable domain reads GAGVSQTPSNKVTEKGKYVELRCDPISGHTALYWYRQSLGQGPEFLIYFQGTGAADDSGLPNDRFFAVRPEGSVSTLKIQRTERGDSAVYLCASRPQGSTGELFFGEGSRLTVL.

V and J are TRBV30 and TRBJ1-2, with 7 bases lining up with TRBD1. The CDR3 runs to 11 residues. V trimming: 5 bases; J trimming: 9 bases; junction bases outside the gene matches: 6. The germline CDR1 and CDR2 sequences are GTSNPN and SVGIG (reference sequence). CDR3 nucleotide sequence: TGTGCCTGGGGAGACAGGGCGCGCTACACCTTC. It translates to CAWGDRARYTF.

This chain connects TRBV21-1 to TRBJ1-2; TRBD1 is the table's D call and was not checked against the DNA. TRBV21-1 is an annotated pseudogene. The CDR3 spans 15 residues. CDR3 nucleotides: TGTGCCAGCAGCAAAGGACCCCAGGGGGACTATGGCTACACCTTC. Translating gives CASSKGPQGDYGYTF.